This TCR beta chain was documented in a study of T cells in Graves' hyperthyroidism and ophthalmopathy. Not enrolled were patients with uncontrolled infection, other autoimmune disease, pregnancy or lactation. Together with thyroid ultrasound, orbital computed tomography, serum thyroxine and TRAb, clinical symptoms were used for diagnoses. Comments on this clonotype: Its antigen is currently unknown.

The germline CDR1 and CDR2 sequences are SEHNR and FQNEAQ (reference sequence). The CDR3 runs 15 residues. V dropped 4 bases and J dropped 5; count of bases not matched to a gene: 4. General study findings and limits: Blood also held most thyroid clonotypes expanded beyond 0.001.

Amplified regions were TCR beta CDR3 sequences from RNA transcripts. First-round RT-PCR of the TCR CDR3 relied on the HTBI primer set. MiXCR was run by TCRdb on the multiplex PCR reads, yielding one entry per CDR3 protein. The sample consists of about 580,000 distinct CDR3 sequences, around 46% of them appearing once. This TCR was sampled from a woman aged 18 to 35 with Graves' hyperthyroidism. The sequenced sample consisted of peripheral blood or thyroid tissue (not recorded which). The J gene is TRBJ2-7, the V gene TRBV7-9; the match to TRBD2 covers 14 bases. CDR3 sequence: CASSSGTSGGHEQYF. The CDR3 nucleotides read TGTGCCAGCAGCTCCGGGACTAGCGGGGGCCACGAGCAGTACTTC.